Sequencing of this T cell receptor (beta chain) was carried out in a study of T cell responses to AZD1222 COVID-19 vaccine. A remark on this clone: What it binds is unknown.

Looked up from germline, CDR1 is SGHNT and CDR2 is YYREEE (reference sequence). CDR3 length: 15 amino acids. V trimming: 4 bases; J trimming: 7 bases; junction bases outside the gene matches: 8. Only in-frame clones appear in the TCRdb table, and some are missing; sequencing was by immunoSEQ multiplex PCR. The sample has approximately 300,000 clones, around 93% seen once. Study findings and constraints: Every sample of the repertoires postdated the peak T cell response. A rise in Spike-specific TCR breadth and depth followed two AZD1222 doses. Vaccine-related CD4 TCRs covered spike, predominating at 160-218 and 743-854.

The specimen comprised peripheral blood, sampled 28 days after the second AZD1222 dose. The rearrangement uses TRBV5-4 and TRBJ2-5; 12 bases are a match to TRBD2. This clonotype was sampled from an adult who received the AZD1222 COVID-19 vaccine. The CDR3 is CASSHGTSGSGTQYF. In nucleotides, the CDR3 is TGTGCCAGCAGCCATGGGACTAGCGGGTCGGGGACCCAGTACTTC. Looking up the rest from reference TRBV5-4 and TRBJ2-5 gives the full variable domain: ETGVTQSPTHLIKTRGQQVTLRCSSQSGHNTVSWYQQALGQGPQFIFQYYREEENGRGNFPPRFSGLQFPNYSSELNVNALELDDSALYLCASSHGTSGSGTQYFGPGTRLLVL.